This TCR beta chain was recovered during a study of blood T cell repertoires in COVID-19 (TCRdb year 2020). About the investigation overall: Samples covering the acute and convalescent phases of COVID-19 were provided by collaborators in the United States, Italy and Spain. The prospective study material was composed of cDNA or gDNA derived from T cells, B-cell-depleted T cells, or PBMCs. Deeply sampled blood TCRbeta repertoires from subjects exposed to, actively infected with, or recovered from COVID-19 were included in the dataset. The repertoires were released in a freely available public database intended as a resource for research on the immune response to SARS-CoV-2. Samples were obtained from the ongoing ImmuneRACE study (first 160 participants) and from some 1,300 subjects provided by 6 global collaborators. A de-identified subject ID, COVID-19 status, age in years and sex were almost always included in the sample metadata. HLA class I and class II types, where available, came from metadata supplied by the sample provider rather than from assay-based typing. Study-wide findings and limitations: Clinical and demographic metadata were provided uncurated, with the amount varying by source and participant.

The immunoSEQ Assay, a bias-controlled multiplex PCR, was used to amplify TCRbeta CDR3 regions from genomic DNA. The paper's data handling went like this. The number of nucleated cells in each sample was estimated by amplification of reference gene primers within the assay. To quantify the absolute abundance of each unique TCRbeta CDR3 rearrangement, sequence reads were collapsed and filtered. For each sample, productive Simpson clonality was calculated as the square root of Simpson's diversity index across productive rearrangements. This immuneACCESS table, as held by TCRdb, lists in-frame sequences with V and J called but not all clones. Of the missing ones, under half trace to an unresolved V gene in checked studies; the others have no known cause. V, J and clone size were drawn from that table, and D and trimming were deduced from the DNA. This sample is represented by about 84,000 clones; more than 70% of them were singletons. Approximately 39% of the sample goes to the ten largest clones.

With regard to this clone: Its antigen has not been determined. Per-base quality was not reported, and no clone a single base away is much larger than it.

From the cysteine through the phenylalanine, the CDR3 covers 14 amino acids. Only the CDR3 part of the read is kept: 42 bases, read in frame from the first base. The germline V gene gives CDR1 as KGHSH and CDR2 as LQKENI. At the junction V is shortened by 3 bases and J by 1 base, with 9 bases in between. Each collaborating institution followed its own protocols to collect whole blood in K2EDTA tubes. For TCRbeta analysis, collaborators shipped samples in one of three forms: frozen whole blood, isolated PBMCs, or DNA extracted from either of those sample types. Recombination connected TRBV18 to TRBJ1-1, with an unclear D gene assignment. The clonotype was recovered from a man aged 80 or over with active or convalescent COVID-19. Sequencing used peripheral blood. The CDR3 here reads CASSPTAGNTEAFF. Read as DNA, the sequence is TGTGCCAGCTCACCGACCGCGGGGAACACTGAAGCTTTCTTT.